This TCR beta chain was found in a study of blood T cell repertoires in COVID-19. The protocol was immunoSEQ multiplex PCR, while the TCRdb copy is restricted to in-frame clones and leaves out a portion. The sample lists 70,000 to 95,000 clones, approximately 87% occurring once. The TCR comes from a human donor with active COVID-19. The donor label of this sample is uncertain. Sequenced material: peripheral blood.

The CDR3: CASSLAGGGNSPLHF. The DNA for the CDR3 is TGTGCCAGCAGCTTAGCTGGGGGAGGTAATTCACCCCTCCACTTT. The V gene is TRBV7-2, the J gene TRBJ1-6, with D possibly TRBD1 on 5 matching bases. Germline V gene sequence: CDR1 SGHTA, CDR2 FQGNSA. Trimming stripped 0 bases from V and 6 bases from J, with 9 bases between. The CDR3 is made up of 15 amino acids.